Below are 2 T cell receptor beta chains sequenced from a single sample in a study of blood T cell repertoires in COVID-19. Profiled with immunoSEQ multiplex PCR; TCRdb holds only in-frame clones, not every one. The sample shows hundreds of thousands of clones, 85% of them seen only once. Sequencing used peripheral blood. The source of these receptors is a woman aged 18-29 years with acute or convalescent COVID-19.

The chain combines TRBV5-8 with TRBJ1-1; D gene ambiguous. Between the trimmed V and J ends, which lost 2 bases and 1 base, there was a span of 6 bases. Germline lookup yields CDR1 SGHTS and CDR2 YDEGEE. The CDR3 spans 13 residues. CDR3 residues: CASSFQSNTEAFF. CDR3 in DNA: TGTGCCAGCAGCTTTCAGTCGAACACTGAAGCTTTCTTT.

V usage is TRBV2 and J usage is TRBJ2-2, with D uncertain. Germline CDR1 reads SNHLY; CDR2 reads FYNNEI. V was clipped by 1 base and J by 3 bases, with 6 bases between them. The CDR3 is 14 amino acids. CDR3 DNA: TGTGCCAGCAGTGAAGGGGCTGACACCGGGGAGCTGTTTTTT. Protein product: CASSEGADTGELFF.